The clone carrying this T cell receptor (beta chain) was recorded many times. Its specificity is unknown. Germline V gene sequence: CDR1 SGHVS, CDR2 FQNEAQ. The V and J ends lost 5 bases and 2 bases, in that order; junction bases with no gene match: 4. The CDR3 sequence is 15 residues long. The data derive from a study of CD8 T cells in ankylosing spondylitis. Study outcomes and limitations: A motif of under ten highly homologous TCR beta variants was seen as apparently characteristic of ankylosing spondylitis blood. In ankylosing spondylitis patients, matched synovial fluid reportedly showed significant enrichment of disease-linked clones. In reactive arthritis synovial fluid and blood, some motif variants had been reported before.

Each CDR3 protein gets one entry after TCRdb re-called the 5' RACE reads with MiXCR. The sample has 100,000 or so distinct CDR3 sequences, about 25% seen once. Sequencing input: synovial fluid, either unsorted or a sorted T cell fraction (not recorded which). This receptor was identified in a male donor with ankylosing spondylitis. This chain connects TRBV7-8 to TRBJ2-3; 10 bases are a match to TRBD2. The CDR3 loop reads CASSLTSGDTDTQYF. In nucleotides, the CDR3 is TGTGCCAGCAGCCTAACTAGCGGGGACACAGATACGCAGTATTTT.